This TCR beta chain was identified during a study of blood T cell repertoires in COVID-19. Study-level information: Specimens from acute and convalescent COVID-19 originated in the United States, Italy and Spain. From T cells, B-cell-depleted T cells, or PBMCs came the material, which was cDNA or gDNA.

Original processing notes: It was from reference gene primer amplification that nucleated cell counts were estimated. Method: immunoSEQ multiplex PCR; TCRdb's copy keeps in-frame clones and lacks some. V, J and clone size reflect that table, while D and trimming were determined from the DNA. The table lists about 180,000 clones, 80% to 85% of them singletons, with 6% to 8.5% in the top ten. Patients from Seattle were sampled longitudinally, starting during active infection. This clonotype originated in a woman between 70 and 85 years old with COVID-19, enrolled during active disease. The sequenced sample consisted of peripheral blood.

In DNA form, the CDR3 reads TGTGCCTGGAGTCTAGCAGGGGTTGGAAACACCATATATTTT. It codes for CAWSLAGVGNTIYF. The V call is TRBV30, the J call TRBJ1-3; perhaps TRBD1 as D (6 bases). The V end was cut by 2 bases, the J end by 3 bases, with 11 bases between. Germline CDR1 and CDR2: GTSNPN and SVGIG (reference sequence). CDR3 size: 14 residues.